The 30 T cell receptor beta chains given below trace back to one sample, sequenced in a study of cytomegalovirus exposure and HLA in healthy donors. PCR employed 60 Vbeta and 13 Jbeta primers. Repertoires were generated with immunoSEQ multiplex PCR, while TCRdb's copy carries only in-frame clones and drops some. The top ten clones hold less than 4% of a sample with about 120,000 clones, over 8% of them seen once. Sample: PBMCs. The origin of the receptors is a man under 40 in good health and CMV-seronegative.

This clone was counted between two and nine times. The chain couples TRBV14 to TRBJ1-1; a possible D gene is TRBD1 (6 bases). Germline lookup yields CDR1 SGHDN and CDR2 FVKESK. V gave up 5 bases and J gave up 4 bases, with 14 bases separating them. The CDR3 contains 14 residues. CDR3 in amino acids: CASSRPYRATEAFF. DNA for the CDR3: TGTGCCAGCAGCAGGCCCTACAGGGCCACTGAAGCTTTCTTT.

The rearrangement links TRBV9 to TRBJ2-7, with 9 bases identical to TRBD1. V gave up 2 bases and J gave up 6 bases; unmatched junction bases: 6. This CDR3 comprises 14 residues. Germline V gives CDR1 SGDLS, CDR2 YYNGEE. The CDR3 region has the DNA TGTGCCAGCAGCGTTGCGGACAGGGGTTCCGAGCAGTACTTC. Amino acids: CASSVADRGSEQYF.

This clone appeared a few times. The genes are TRBV18 and TRBJ1-2; TRBD1 matches 7 bases. The CDR3 has 15 amino acids. CDR1 is KGHSH, CDR2 LQKENI, per germline. Trimming cost V 3 bases and J 2 bases; bases outside gene matches: 6. The CDR3 nucleotides are TGTGCCAGCTCACCCCCTTTGACAGGGAACTATGGCTACACCTTC. Encoded protein: CASSPPLTGNYGYTF.

This clone was observed a handful of times. The V and J genes are TRBV18 and TRBJ2-3; D is undetermined. The CDR3 length is 13 residues. The germline gives CDR1 KGHSH, CDR2 LQKENI. Trimming pared 6 bases from V and 6 bases from J, leaving 13 bases between. The DNA for the CDR3 is TGTGCCAGCTCTACCGGTCGCCACGATACGCAGTATTTT. It translates to CASSTGRHDTQYF.

The V call is TRBV18, the J call TRBJ1-2; D remains unclear. This CDR3 has 14 amino acids. Germline lookup yields CDR1 KGHSH and CDR2 LQKENI. V dropped 4 bases and J dropped 8 bases, with 17 bases sitting between them. The CDR3 sequence: CASSRTNGLGGYTF. CDR3 bases: TGTGCCAGCTCACGAACCAATGGACTAGGAGGCTACACCTTC.

Note on this clone: Germline and junction disagree at one end, which may indicate a read error. This chain links TRBV27 with TRBJ2-3; D not resolved. This CDR3 is built from 13 residues. CDR1 is MNHEY, CDR2 SMNVEV, per germline (reference sequence). In DNA, the CDR3 is TGTGTCAGCAGTTCCTCGGGCACAGATACGCAGTATTTT. Amino acid sequence: CVSSSSGTDTQYF.

This clone was seen more than once but under ten times. The gene calls are TRBV5-1 and TRBJ1-6; 8 bases agree with TRBD1. The CDR3 runs 14 residues. V gave up 2 bases and J gave up 9 bases; unmatched junction bases: 4. Germline V gene data show CDR1 as SGHRS and CDR2 as YFSETQ. As DNA, the CDR3 is TGCGCCAGCAGCTTCACAGGGGGGAGTTCACCCCTCCACTTT. It specifies CASSFTGGSSPLHF.

This clone has just a few counts. The chain has TRBV9 and TRBJ2-1; 7 bases are a match to TRBD2. The CDR3 sequence is 15 residues long. Trimming at V came to 2 bases and at J to 6 bases, leaving 8 bases not matched to a gene. CDR1 is SGDLS and CDR2 is YYNGEE in the germline V gene. This chain's CDR3 is CASSVRGGPSNEQFF. The CDR3 DNA reads TGTGCCAGCAGCGTTAGGGGAGGGCCGAGCAATGAGCAGTTCTTC.

This clone was detected only a few times. The V call is TRBV29-1, the J call TRBJ2-4; 8 nucleotides line up with TRBD1. The germline V gene has CDR1 SQVTM and CDR2 ANQGSEA. The CDR3 is 14 residues long. V lost 6 bases, J lost 5 bases, and 9 bases stayed unmatched. CDR3 in amino acids: CSVPDRGDQNIQYF. The CDR3 region has the DNA TGCAGCGTGCCCGACAGGGGAGACCAAAACATTCAGTACTTC.

This rearrangement joins TRBV6-5 to TRBJ2-5; possibly TRBD1 for D (5 bases). Germline V lookup: CDR1 MNHEY, CDR2 SVGAGI. The length of the CDR3 is 13 residues. Trimming took 6 bases from V and 1 from J, leaving 9 bases between them. The CDR3 region has the DNA TGTGCCAGCAGGTACACAGGCCAAGAGACCCAGTACTTC. The encoded protein is CASRYTGQETQYF.

This clone has just a few counts. The J gene is TRBJ1-2, the V gene TRBV12-5, with 7 bases lining up with TRBD1. Trimming at V came to 3 bases and at J to 4 bases, leaving 5 bases not matched to a gene. Germline CDR1 reads LGHNT; CDR2 reads FRNRAP. The CDR3 loop spans 14 amino acids. In DNA form, the CDR3 reads TGTGCTAGTGGTTTATACGACAGGGCCTATGGCTACACCTTC. Translated, it gives CASGLYDRAYGYTF. The full variable domain, its missing parts supplied by reference TRBV12-5 and TRBJ1-2, is DARVTQTPRHKVTEMGQEVTMRCQPILGHNTVFWYRQTMMQGLELLAYFRNRAPLDDSGMPKDRFSAEMPDATLATLKIQPSEPRDSAVYFCASGLYDRAYGYTFGSGTRLTVV.

In this sample, this clone turned up a few times. This sequence joins TRBV27 and TRBJ2-7; 11 bases line up with TRBD1. Germline V CDR1 and CDR2: MNHEY, SMNVEV (reference sequence). The CDR3 sequence is 13 residues long. With V trimmed by 8 bases and J by 6 bases, 6 bases remained unmatched. The CDR3 nucleotides read TGTGCCAGCTTTACCGGGACAGGGGGCGAGCAGTACTTC. Amino acids: CASFTGTGGEQYF.

The table lists this clone with a few counts. The chain employs TRBV30 and TRBJ1-5; tentatively, D is TRBD1 (6 bases). The germline V gene encodes CDR1 GTSNPN and CDR2 SVGIG (reference sequence). Trimming pared 2 bases from V and 6 bases from J, leaving 11 bases between. The CDR3 length is 13 residues. The CDR3 protein is CAWSTGQTQPQHF. The CDR3 coding sequence is TGTGCCTGGAGTACAGGGCAAACTCAGCCCCAGCATTTT.

This chain links TRBV7-2 with TRBJ1-4, with D hard to call. The CDR3 sequence is 16 residues long. Germline V lookup: CDR1 SGHTA, CDR2 FQGNSA. V lost 0 bases, J lost 0 bases, and 8 bases lay in between. The CDR3 protein is CASSLAGVATNEKLFF. Here the CDR3 DNA reads TGTGCCAGCAGCTTAGCGGGAGTTGCAACTAATGAAAAACTGTTTTTT. Looking up the rest from reference TRBV7-2 and TRBJ1-4 gives the full variable domain: GAGVSQSPSNKVTEKGKDVELRCDPISGHTALYWYRQSLGQGLEFLIYFQGNSAPDKSGLPSDRFSAERTGGSVSTLTIQRTQQEDSAVYLCASSLAGVATNEKLFFGSGTQLSVL.

This clone appeared a few times. The chain recombines TRBV5-4 with TRBJ1-2, with 10 bases identical to TRBD1. This CDR3 contains 14 residues. Trimming removed 2 bases from V and 7 bases from J; junction bases left unmatched: 5. Germline V gene lookup returns CDR1 SGHNT and CDR2 YYREEE (reference sequence). The CDR3: CASSFDGTGVGYTF. CDR3 sequence (DNA): TGTGCCAGCAGCTTCGATGGGACAGGGGTTGGCTACACCTTC.

The chain combines TRBV19 with TRBJ1-2, with 8 bases lining up with TRBD1. V was clipped by 5 bases and J by 1 base; unmatched bases: 9. Germline V gene data show CDR1 as LNHDA and CDR2 as SQIVND (reference sequence). This CDR3 is built from 16 residues. The CDR3: CASSPDRGANNYGYTF. The CDR3 DNA sequence: TGTGCCAGTAGTCCCGACAGGGGCGCGAATAACTATGGCTACACCTTC.

This clone has a handful of counts. The gene calls are TRBV6-1 and TRBJ1-4, with 9 bases identical to TRBD1. CDR3 length: 15 residues. CDR1 is MNHNS, CDR2 SASEGT, per germline. Trimming cost V 8 bases and J 6 bases; bases outside gene matches: 10. Here the CDR3 reads CASHNRGRLDEKLFF. DNA of the CDR3: TGTGCCAGCCACAACAGGGGGCGGCTGGATGAAAAACTGTTTTTT.

This clone was observed a handful of times. This sequence joins TRBV18 and TRBJ2-3, with 7 bases that match TRBD2. The V and J ends lost 6 bases and 4 bases, in that order; junction bases with no gene match: 7. The CDR3 is 14 amino acids. CDR1 is KGHSH and CDR2 is LQKENI in the germline V gene. The CDR3 bases are TGTGCCAGCTCTGGCGGGAGTGGCTCAGATACGCAGTATTTT. Translation: CASSGGSGSDTQYF.

The sample holds one count of this clone. The chain employs TRBV28 and TRBJ2-1; 7 bases fit TRBD1. The length of the CDR3 is 12 residues. The V and J ends lost 4 bases and 8 bases, in that order; junction bases with no gene match: 2. Germline loops: CDR1 MDHEN, CDR2 SYDVKM. CDR3 nucleotides: TGTGCCAGCAGTTCGACAGGGTATGAGCAGTTCTTC. Translated: CASSSTGYEQFF.

J is TRBJ2-3 and V is TRBV29-1; 7 positions agree with TRBD2. The CDR3 extends over 15 amino acids. Germline V gives CDR1 SQVTM, CDR2 ANQGSEA. J lost 6 bases, V lost 1 base, and 10 bases had no gene match. The CDR3 protein is CSVEGNGRPLDTQYF. In DNA form, the CDR3 reads TGCAGCGTTGAAGGCAACGGGAGGCCCCTGGATACGCAGTATTTT.

The rearrangement links TRBV2 to TRBJ1-4, with 7 bases identical to TRBD1. Per the germline V gene, CDR1 is SNHLY and CDR2 is FYNNEI. V was pared by 6 bases and J by 7 bases, with 8 bases of the junction left unmatched. This CDR3 spans 14 amino acids. This chain's CDR3 is CASRAGTALEKLFF. The DNA for the CDR3 is TGTGCCAGCAGAGCCGGGACAGCGCTTGAAAAACTGTTTTTT. The entire variable domain, with the rest obtained from reference TRBV2 and TRBJ1-4, is as follows: EPEVTQTPSHQVTQMGQEVILRCVPISNHLYFYWYRQILGQKVEFLVSFYNNEISEKSEIFDDQFSVERPDGSNFTLKIRSTKLEDSAMYFCASRAGTALEKLFFGSGTQLSVL.

This clone was counted a few times. The rearrangement joins TRBV4-1 to TRBJ1-3; 8 nucleotides line up with TRBD1. This CDR3 is built from 17 residues. J gave up 0 bases and V 0 bases, and 4 bases lay outside the gene matches. The germline V gene encodes CDR1 MGHRA and CDR2 YSYEKL. The CDR3 region has the DNA TGCGCCAGCAGCCAAGATCGACAGGGGCCCTCTGGAAACACCATATATTTT. Its translation is CASSQDRQGPSGNTIYF.

This clone was found a few times. The gene calls are TRBV9 and TRBJ1-1, with TRBD1 as a possible D gene (6 bases). The V and J ends lost 0 bases and 5 bases respectively, with 14 bases between them. The CDR3 consists of 15 residues. CDR1 is SGDLS and CDR2 is YYNGEE in the germline V gene. In DNA form, the CDR3 reads TGTGCCAGCAGCGTAGGGGGGGGCGCGATTACTGAAGCTTTCTTT. This encodes CASSVGGGAITEAFF. Drawing the rest from reference TRBV9 and TRBJ1-1, the complete variable domain is DSGVTQTPKHLITATGQRVTLRCSPRSGDLSVYWYQQSLDQGLQFLIQYYNGEERAKGNILERFSAQQFPDLHSELNLSSLELGDSALYFCASSVGGGAITEAFFGQGTRLTVV.

This chain joins TRBV7-9 and TRBJ2-5, with TRBD2 matching over 12 bases. The closer fit of TRBJ2-7 to the DNA end suggests the J call may be wrong. The V gene's germline CDR1 is SEHNR and CDR2 FQNEAQ (reference sequence). This CDR3 is built from 16 residues. The CDR3 loop reads CASSPRLAGDSYEQYF. The DNA of the CDR3 is TGTGCCAGCAGCCCAAGACTAGCGGGAGATAGCTACGAGCAGTACTTC.

This clone was found a few times. The V call is TRBV28, the J call TRBJ2-3, with a possible D match to TRBD2 (6 bases). The CDR3 length is 16 residues. Trimming shortened V by 8 bases and J by 5 bases, and 23 bases separated the two germline ends. Germline V CDR1 and CDR2: MDHEN, SYDVKM. The CDR3 loop is CASASLGTPKGDTQYF. In DNA form, the CDR3 reads TGTGCCAGCGCCTCTTTAGGGACTCCGAAGGGAGATACGCAGTATTTT.

This clone was counted at least ten times. The V gene is TRBV6-5, the J gene TRBJ1-3; no clear D. Germline CDR1 MNHEY, CDR2 SVGAGI. V shed 8 bases and J shed 0 bases, with 11 bases lying between them. The CDR3 has 14 amino acids. The CDR3 reads CASRPGNSGNTIYF. The DNA of the CDR3 is TGTGCCAGCCGACCCGGGAACTCTGGAAACACCATATATTTT.

This clone was seen a handful of times. The V gene is TRBV5-1, the J gene TRBJ1-5, with a possible D match to TRBD1 (5 bases). From germline, CDR1 is SGHRS and CDR2 YFSETQ. The CDR3 contains 15 residues. V lost 0 bases and J 4 bases, leaving 11 bases between the germline ends. This chain's CDR3 is CASSLGDRDNQPQHF. CDR3 sequence (DNA): TGCGCCAGCAGCTTGGGTGACAGAGATAATCAGCCCCAGCATTTT.

This clone was counted a few times. The rearrangement joins TRBV19 to TRBJ1-2; perhaps TRBD1 as D (6 bases). The CDR3 extends over 15 amino acids. Trimming shortened V by 1 base and J by 0 bases, and 9 bases separated the two germline ends. Germline-derived CDR1 and CDR2 are LNHDA and SQIVND (reference sequence). CDR3 protein: CASSIGTVSNYGYTF. CDR3 in DNA: TGTGCCAGTAGTATAGGGACAGTATCTAACTATGGCTACACCTTC.

Note on this clone: Distinct nucleotide sequences in the sample also encode this CDR3. This chain joins TRBV9 and TRBJ1-2; 9 positions agree with TRBD1. The CDR3 is 14 residues long. Germline V lookup: CDR1 SGDLS, CDR2 YYNGEE. V trimming: 2 bases; J trimming: 1 base; junction bases outside the gene matches: 0. CDR3 in amino acids: CASSVGQGNYGYTF. In DNA form, the CDR3 reads TGTGCCAGCAGCGTGGGACAGGGTAACTATGGCTACACCTTC.

This rearrangement joins TRBV9 to TRBJ2-2, with 12 bases aligning to TRBD2. There are 18 residues in the CDR3. After removal of 0 bases from V and 7 bases from J, the junction contained 10 bases not matched to a gene. CDR1 and CDR2 from the germline V gene are SGDLS and YYNGEE. For the CDR3, the DNA is TGTGCCAGCAGCGTAGCTACGCTAGCGGGAGGGCGAGGCGGGGAGCTGTTTTTT. Protein sequence: CASSVATLAGGRGGELFF.